A selection of T cell receptor beta chains follows, all from one sample in a study of blood T cell repertoires in COVID-19. Here immunoSEQ multiplex PCR was the method, and the copy in TCRdb shows in-frame clones only, minus some. Counted here are just under 350,000 clones, more than 75% occurring once; the ten biggest clones make up around 3.5%. Sequenced input: peripheral blood. The source of these receptors is a woman in her late teens or twenties who had recovered from COVID-19. CDR3s include the opening cysteine and the closing phenylalanine or tryptophan. The size entry is marked missing in some rows and otherwise reads once, few, many or a size class.

v_gene	abundance	CDR3aa
TRBV25-1	few	CASSEPKGYNEQFF
TRBV7-2	-	CASSLVRGGSQETQYF
TRBV2	-	CASNEAGVVVYEQFF
TRBV11-2	-	CASSAGLADYNEQFF
TRBV3-1/TRBV3-2	-	CASSQVRLGGLKYF
TRBV7-8	-	CASSSLGQGGSPLHF
TRBV9	-	CASSVESGVFRNEQFF
TRBV27	once	CASSLRQGGYGYTF
TRBV7-9	-	CASSTRRGGATNEKLFF
TRBV19	-	CASSTPQSGELFF
TRBV19	-	CASSTNAGQGAAKAFF
TRBV29-1	-	CSVLSRETGPLSGNTIYF
TRBV7-9	-	CASSDRDSQSRDTQYF
TRBV2	few	CASSVQGANTEAFF
TRBV13	-	CASSLGRRLAGDEQFF
TRBV5-8	-	CASSLGQTYTEAFF
TRBV19	-	CASRSRATDTQYF
TRBV9	-	CASSPTISSYNEQFF
TRBV4-1	-	CASSQDGQGYSPLHF
TRBV9	-	CASSVDGGLGQPQHF
TRBV6-5	-	CASSSGSPYNEQFF
TRBV4-1	-	CASSQARGGAEAFF
TRBV5-4	-	CASSLGRGTDTQYF
TRBV4-1	-	CASSQLAGGLYNEQFF
TRBV7-8	-	CASSLYHGGETQYF
TRBV7-2	-	CASSSTTSGRAGEQFF
TRBV11-3	-	CTRTSGSWETQYF